Given below is one T cell receptor beta chain in context. The target antigen is unknown. Profiling relied on immunoSEQ multiplex PCR, and the TCRdb table lists in-frame clones only, not all of them. The sample consists of some 96,000 clones, 80% to 90% of them appearing once. This CDR3 is 15 amino acids long. Looked up from germline, CDR1 is GTSNPN and CDR2 is SVGIG (reference sequence). Trimming shortened V by 2 bases and J by 13 bases, and 21 bases separated the two germline ends. The data originate from a study of identifying expanded T cells in peripheral blood. General study results and limits: Over about two and four weeks, about 16 and 19 clones changed, versus approximately 1.1 between replicates. Variance in clone template counts between roughly two-week samples significantly increased with total template count across all healthy donors.

Healthy donors had no documented immune events, such as infections, while sampled. The sample consisted of blood. This clonotype was obtained from a person between 18 and 75 years old in good health. The chain couples TRBV30 to TRBJ1-6; tentative D call: TRBD1 (6 bases). The CDR3 region is CAWSLLQGPRIPLHF. As DNA, the CDR3 is TGTGCCTGGAGTTTATTACAGGGCCCACGCATCCCCCTCCACTTT. The full variable domain, rest sourced from reference TRBV30 and TRBJ1-6, is SQTIHQWPATLVQPVGSPLSLECTVEGTSNPNLYWYRQAAGRGLQLLFYSVGIGQISSEVPQNLSASRPQDRQFILSSKKLLLSDSGFYLCAWSLLQGPRIPLHFGNGTRLTVT.